This T cell receptor beta chain was obtained from a study of T cells after yellow fever vaccination. Points from the study as a whole: Peaking on day 5 versus 15, the secondary response was faster but weaker. Contamination of FACS-sorted repertoires by abundant clonotypes from the bulk population could occur.

This clonotype was recorded a few times. Its antigen is not known. MiXCR was run by TCRdb on the 5' RACE reads, yielding one entry per CDR3 protein. Among some 560,000 distinct CDR3 sequences listed, approximately 16% were seen once. Here the sequenced sample was PBMCs, taken 4 to 5 days after the first yellow fever vaccination. This clonotype was sampled from a man between 18 and 29 years old who received the YFV17D yellow fever vaccine.

CDR3 residues: CSVEEGQQETQYF. The CDR3 region has the DNA TGCAGCGTTGAAGAAGGGCAACAAGAGACCCAGTACTTC. The chain combines TRBV29-1 with TRBJ2-5; D not certain. V lost 0 bases, J lost 2 bases, and 7 bases lay in between. Germline V gene data show CDR1 as SQVTM and CDR2 as ANQGSEA. This CDR3 is built from 13 residues. Using reference TRBV29-1 and TRBJ2-5 for the parts outside the CDR3, the full variable domain is SAVISQKPSRDICQRGTSLTIQCQVDSQVTMMFWYRQQPGQSLTLIATANQGSEATYESGFVIDKFPISRPNLTFSTLTVSNMSPEDSSIYLCSVEEGQQETQYFGPGTRLLVL.